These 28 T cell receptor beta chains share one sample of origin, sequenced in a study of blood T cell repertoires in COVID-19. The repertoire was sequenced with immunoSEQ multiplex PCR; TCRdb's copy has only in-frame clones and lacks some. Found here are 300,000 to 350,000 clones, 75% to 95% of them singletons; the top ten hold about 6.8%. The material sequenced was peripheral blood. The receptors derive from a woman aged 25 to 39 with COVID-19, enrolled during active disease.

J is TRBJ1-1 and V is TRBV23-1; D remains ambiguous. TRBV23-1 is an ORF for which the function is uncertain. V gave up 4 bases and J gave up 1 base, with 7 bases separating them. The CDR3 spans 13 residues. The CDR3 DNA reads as TGCGCCAGCAGTCGGCCGGGGAACACTGAAGCTTTCTTT. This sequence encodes CASSRPGNTEAFF.

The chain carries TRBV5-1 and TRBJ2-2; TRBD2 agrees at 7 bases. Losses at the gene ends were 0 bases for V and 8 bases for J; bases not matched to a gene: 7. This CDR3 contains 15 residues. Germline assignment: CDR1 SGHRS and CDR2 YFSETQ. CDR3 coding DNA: TGCGCCAGCAGCTTGGACCTAGCGGCGAGGGGGGAGCTGTTTTTT. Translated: CASSLDLAARGELFF.

CDR3 region: CASSQDLENYGYTF. As DNA, the CDR3 is TGTGCCAGCAGCCAAGATCTGGAGAACTATGGCTACACCTTC. The chain carries TRBV3-1 (or the pseudogene TRBV3-2) and TRBJ1-2, with D hard to call. The germline V gene encodes CDR1 LGHDT and CDR2 YNNKEL (reference sequence). V was cut by 0 bases and J by 2 bases, with 7 bases left in between. CDR3 size: 14 residues.

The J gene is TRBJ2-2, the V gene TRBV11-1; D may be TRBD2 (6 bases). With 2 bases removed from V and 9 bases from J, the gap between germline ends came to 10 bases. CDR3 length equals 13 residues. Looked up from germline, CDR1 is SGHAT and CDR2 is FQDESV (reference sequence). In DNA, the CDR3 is TGTGCCAGCAGCTTAAAAGGGAGGCGGGAGCTGTTTTTT. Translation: CASSLKGRRELFF.

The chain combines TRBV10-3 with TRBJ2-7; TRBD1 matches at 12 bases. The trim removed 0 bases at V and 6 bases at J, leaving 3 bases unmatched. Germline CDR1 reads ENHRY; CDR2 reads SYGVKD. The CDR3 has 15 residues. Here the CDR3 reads CAISESGQGAREQYF. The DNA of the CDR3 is TGTGCCATCAGTGAGTCGGGACAGGGGGCACGCGAGCAGTACTTC.

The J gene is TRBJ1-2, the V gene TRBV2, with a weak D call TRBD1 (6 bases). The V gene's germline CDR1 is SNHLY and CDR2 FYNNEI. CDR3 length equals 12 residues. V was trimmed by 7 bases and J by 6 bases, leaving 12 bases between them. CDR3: CASNREGDGYTF. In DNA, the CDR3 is TGTGCCAGCAACAGGGAGGGGGATGGCTACACCTTC.

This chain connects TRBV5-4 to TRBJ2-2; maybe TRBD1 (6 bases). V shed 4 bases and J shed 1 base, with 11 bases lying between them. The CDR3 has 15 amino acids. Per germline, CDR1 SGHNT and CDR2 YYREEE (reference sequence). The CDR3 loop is CASSDPGQNTGELFF. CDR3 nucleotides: TGTGCCAGCAGCGACCCGGGACAGAACACCGGGGAGCTGTTTTTT. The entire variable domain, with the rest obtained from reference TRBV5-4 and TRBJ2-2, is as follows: ETGVTQSPTHLIKTRGQQVTLRCSSQSGHNTVSWYQQALGQGPQFIFQYYREEENGRGNFPPRFSGLQFPNYSSELNVNALELDDSALYLCASSDPGQNTGELFFGEGSRLTVL.

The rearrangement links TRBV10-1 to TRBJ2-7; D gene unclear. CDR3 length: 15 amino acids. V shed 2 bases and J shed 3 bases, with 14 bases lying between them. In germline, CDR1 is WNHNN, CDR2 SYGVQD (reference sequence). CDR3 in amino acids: CASSENSGVGYEQYF. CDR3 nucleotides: TGCGCCAGCAGTGAGAACTCCGGAGTGGGCTACGAGCAGTACTTC.

The CDR3 DNA follows: TGTGCCTGGAGGGCCAGGTTCTCTGGGGCCAACGTCCTGACTTTC. Translation: CAWRARFSGANVLTF. The chain combines TRBV30 with TRBJ2-6; no firm D call. The germline CDR1 and CDR2 sequences are GTSNPN and SVGIG (reference sequence). Trimming took 3 bases from V and 0 from J, leaving 9 bases between them. The length of the CDR3 is 15 residues.

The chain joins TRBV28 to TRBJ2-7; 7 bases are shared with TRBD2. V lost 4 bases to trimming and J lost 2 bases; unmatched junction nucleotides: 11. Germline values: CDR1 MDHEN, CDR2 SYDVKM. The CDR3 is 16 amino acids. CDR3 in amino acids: CASSSPGAGVPYEQYF. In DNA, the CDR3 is TGTGCCAGCAGTTCGCCCGGCGCGGGAGTCCCCTACGAGCAGTACTTC.

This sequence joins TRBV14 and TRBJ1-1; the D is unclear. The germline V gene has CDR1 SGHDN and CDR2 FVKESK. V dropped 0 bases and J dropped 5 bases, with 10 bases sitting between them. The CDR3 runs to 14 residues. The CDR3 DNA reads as TGTGCCAGCAGCCAAGAGACGTACGGGACTGAAGCTTTCTTT. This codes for CASSQETYGTEAFF.

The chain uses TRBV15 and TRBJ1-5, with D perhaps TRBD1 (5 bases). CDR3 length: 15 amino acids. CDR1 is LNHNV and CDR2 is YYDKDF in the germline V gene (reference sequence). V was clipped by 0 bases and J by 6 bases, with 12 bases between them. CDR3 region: CATSRDRGEGQPQHF. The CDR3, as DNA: TGTGCCACCAGCAGAGATCGGGGGGAAGGTCAGCCCCAGCATTTT.

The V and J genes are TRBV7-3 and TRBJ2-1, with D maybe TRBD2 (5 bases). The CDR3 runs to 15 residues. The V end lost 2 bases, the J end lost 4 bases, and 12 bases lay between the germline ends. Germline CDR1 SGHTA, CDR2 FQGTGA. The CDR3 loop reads CASSLEGGAYNEQFF. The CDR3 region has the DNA TGTGCCAGCAGCTTAGAGGGCGGTGCATACAATGAGCAGTTCTTC.

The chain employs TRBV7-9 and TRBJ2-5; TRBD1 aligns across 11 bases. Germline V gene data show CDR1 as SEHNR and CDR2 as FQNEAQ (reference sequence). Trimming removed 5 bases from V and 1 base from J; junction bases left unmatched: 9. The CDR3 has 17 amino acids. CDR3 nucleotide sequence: TGTGCCAGCAGCCCTAGCCGGGGACAGGGGGGCCAAGAGACCCAGTACTTC. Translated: CASSPSRGQGGQETQYF.

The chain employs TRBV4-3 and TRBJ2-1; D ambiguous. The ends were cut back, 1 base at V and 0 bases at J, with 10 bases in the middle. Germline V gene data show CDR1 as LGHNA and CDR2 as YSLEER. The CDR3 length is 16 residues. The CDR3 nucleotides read TGCGCCAGCAGCCAAGGTTTGAGCGTCTCCTACAATGAGCAGTTCTTC. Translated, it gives CASSQGLSVSYNEQFF.

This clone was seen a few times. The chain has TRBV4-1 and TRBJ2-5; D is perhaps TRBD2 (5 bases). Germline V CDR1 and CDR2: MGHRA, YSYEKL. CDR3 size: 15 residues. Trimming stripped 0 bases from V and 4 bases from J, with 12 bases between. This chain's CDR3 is CASSQERGNTETQYF. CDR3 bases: TGCGCCAGCAGCCAAGAACGGGGTAATACAGAGACCCAGTACTTC.

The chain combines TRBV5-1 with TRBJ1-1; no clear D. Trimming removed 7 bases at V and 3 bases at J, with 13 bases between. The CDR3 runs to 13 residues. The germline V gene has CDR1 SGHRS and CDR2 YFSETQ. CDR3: CASRTGADTEAFF. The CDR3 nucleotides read TGCGCCAGCCGAACCGGAGCGGACACTGAAGCTTTCTTT.

CDR3 nucleotides: TGTGCCAGTAGTACCCGGGGGGGGTTGAACACTGAAGCTTTCTTT. Translating gives CASSTRGGLNTEAFF. V usage is TRBV19 and J usage is TRBJ1-1; TRBD1 is a possible D gene (5 bases). This CDR3 comprises 15 residues. The V end lost 4 bases, the J end lost 0 bases, and 12 bases lay between the germline ends. Germline V CDR1 and CDR2: LNHDA, SQIVND (reference sequence). The full variable domain, in which reference TRBV19 and TRBJ1-1 provide the parts outside the CDR3, is DGGITQSPKYLFRKEGQNVTLSCEQNLNHDAMYWYRQDPGQGLRLIYYSQIVNDFQKGDIAEGYSVSREKKESFPLTVTSAQKNPTAFYLCASSTRGGLNTEAFFGQGTRLTVV.

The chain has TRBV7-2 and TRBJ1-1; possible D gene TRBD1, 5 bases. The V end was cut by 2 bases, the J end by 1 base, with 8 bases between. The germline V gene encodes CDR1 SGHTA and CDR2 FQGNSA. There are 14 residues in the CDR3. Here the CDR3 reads CASSLLGANTEAFF. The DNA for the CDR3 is TGTGCCAGCAGCTTATTAGGGGCGAACACTGAAGCTTTCTTT.

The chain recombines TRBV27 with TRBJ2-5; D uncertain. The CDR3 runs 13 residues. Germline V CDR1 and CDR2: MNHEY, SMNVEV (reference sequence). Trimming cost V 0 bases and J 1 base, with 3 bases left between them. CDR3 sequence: CASSLSAQETQYF. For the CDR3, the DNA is TGTGCCAGCAGTTTATCGGCCCAAGAGACCCAGTACTTC.

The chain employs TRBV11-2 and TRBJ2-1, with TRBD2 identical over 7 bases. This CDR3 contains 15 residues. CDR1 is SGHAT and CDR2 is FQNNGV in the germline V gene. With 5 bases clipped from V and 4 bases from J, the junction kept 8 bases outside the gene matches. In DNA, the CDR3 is TGTGCCAGCAGCCCGTTTAGCGGGTATTACAATGAGCAGTTCTTC. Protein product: CASSPFSGYYNEQFF. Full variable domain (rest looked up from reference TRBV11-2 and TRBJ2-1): EAGVAQSPRYKIIEKRQSVAFWCNPISGHATLYWYQQILGQGPKLLIQFQNNGVVDDSQLPKDRFSAERLKGVDSTLKIQPAKLEDSAVYLCASSPFSGYYNEQFFGPGTRLTVL.

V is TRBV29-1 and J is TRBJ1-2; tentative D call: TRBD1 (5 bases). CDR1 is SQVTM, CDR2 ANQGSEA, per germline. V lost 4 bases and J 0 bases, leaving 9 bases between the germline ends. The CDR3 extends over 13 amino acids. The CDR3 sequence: CSVGGRANYGYTF. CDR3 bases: TGCAGCGTTGGAGGCAGGGCTAACTATGGCTACACCTTC.

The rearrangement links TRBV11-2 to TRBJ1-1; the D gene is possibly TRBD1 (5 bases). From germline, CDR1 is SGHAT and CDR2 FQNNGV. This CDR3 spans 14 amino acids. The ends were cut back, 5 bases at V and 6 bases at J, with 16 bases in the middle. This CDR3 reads CASSQRSGAAEAFF. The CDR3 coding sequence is TGTGCCAGCAGCCAAAGGAGCGGGGCGGCTGAAGCTTTCTTT.

The CDR3: CASTPPTGRNYGYTF. In DNA form, the CDR3 reads TGTGCCAGCACCCCTCCCACAGGGCGGAACTATGGCTACACCTTC. V gene TRBV6-6 combines with J gene TRBJ1-2; D is perhaps TRBD1 (6 bases). CDR1 is MNHNY, CDR2 SVGAGI, per germline (reference sequence). V was shortened by 7 bases and J by 2 bases, with 17 bases between the two germline ends. This CDR3 is built from 15 residues.

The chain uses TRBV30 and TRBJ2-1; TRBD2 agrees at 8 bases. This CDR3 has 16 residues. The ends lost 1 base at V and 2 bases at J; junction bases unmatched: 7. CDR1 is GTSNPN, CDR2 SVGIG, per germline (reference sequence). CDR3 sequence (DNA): TGTGCCTGGAGTGCCGATAGCGGGATAGCCTACAATGAGCAGTTCTTC. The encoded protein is CAWSADSGIAYNEQFF.

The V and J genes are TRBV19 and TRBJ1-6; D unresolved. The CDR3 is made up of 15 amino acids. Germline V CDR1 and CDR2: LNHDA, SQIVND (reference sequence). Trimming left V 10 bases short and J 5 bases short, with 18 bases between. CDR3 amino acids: CATAGPTFDNSPLHF. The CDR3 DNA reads TGTGCCACCGCAGGCCCCACCTTCGATAATTCACCCCTCCACTTT.

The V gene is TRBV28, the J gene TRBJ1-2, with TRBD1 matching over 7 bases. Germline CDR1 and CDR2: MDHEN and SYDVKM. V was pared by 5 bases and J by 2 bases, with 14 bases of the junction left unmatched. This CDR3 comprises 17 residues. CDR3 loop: CASSPPPGQVPNYGYTF. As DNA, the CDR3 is TGTGCCAGCAGTCCCCCCCCCGGACAGGTACCCAACTATGGCTACACCTTC.

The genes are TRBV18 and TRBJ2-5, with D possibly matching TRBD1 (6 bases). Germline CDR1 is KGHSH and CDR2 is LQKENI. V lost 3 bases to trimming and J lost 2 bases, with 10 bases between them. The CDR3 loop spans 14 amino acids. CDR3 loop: CASSPSGQQETQYF. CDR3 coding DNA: TGTGCCAGCTCACCGTCCGGACAGCAAGAGACCCAGTACTTC.